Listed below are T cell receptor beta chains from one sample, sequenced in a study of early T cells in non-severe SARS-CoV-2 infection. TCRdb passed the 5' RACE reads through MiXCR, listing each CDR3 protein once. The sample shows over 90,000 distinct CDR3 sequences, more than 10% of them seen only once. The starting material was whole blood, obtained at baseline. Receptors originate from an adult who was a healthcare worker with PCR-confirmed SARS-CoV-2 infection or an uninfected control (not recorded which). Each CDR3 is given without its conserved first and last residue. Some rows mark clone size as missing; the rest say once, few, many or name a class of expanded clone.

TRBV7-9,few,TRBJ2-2,ASSLHIAGRTGELF
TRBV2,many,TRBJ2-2,ASSGSSGMGTGELF
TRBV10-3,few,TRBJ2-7,AISDMKSPYEQY
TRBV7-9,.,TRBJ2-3,ASSRIAGGPDTQY
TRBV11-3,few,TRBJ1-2,ASSLVAGTQTYGYT
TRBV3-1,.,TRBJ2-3,ASSQVAGGTDTQY
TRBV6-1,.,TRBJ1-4,ASSEERGGQGSLMEKLF
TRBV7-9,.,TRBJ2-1,ASSLNAGPYNEQF
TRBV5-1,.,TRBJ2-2,ASSPGGADTGELF
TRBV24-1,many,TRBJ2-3,ATAGDTDTQY
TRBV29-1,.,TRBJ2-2,SVGPPTGELF
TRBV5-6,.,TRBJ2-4,ASSAGPPAKNIQY
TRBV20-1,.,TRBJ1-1,SARDTPIWGAPEAF
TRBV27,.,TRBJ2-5,ASSSYLGGSKTQY
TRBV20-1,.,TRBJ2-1,SAQFEGWGSYNEQF
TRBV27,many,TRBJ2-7,ASGAGAGQTYEQY
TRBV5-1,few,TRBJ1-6,ASSEIRSNSPLH
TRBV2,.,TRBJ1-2,ASSDWRTYGYT
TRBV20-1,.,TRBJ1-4,SAIEGGVYEKLF
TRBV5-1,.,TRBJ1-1,ASSLTGTKNTEAF